Each of the 13 T cell receptor beta chains below was sequenced from the same sample in a study of T cells in Graves' hyperthyroidism and ophthalmopathy (dated by TCRdb to between 2018 and 2020). Library preparation employed multiplex PCR. These reads were obtained on an Illumina HiSeq 2000. TCR beta CDR3 regions were amplified from RNA transcripts. The TCR CDR3 was subjected to a first round of RT-PCR using the HTBI primer set and the Qiagen OneStep RT-PCR kit. TCRdb reran the public reads through fastp at Q25 and MiXCR, keeping productive beta chains. Each entry is one CDR3 protein sequence, shown with its most common DNA and genes. Counted in this sample were roughly 700,000 distinct CDR3 sequences; 15% to 20% of them appeared once. The ten largest clonotypes hold roughly a sixth of the sample. The sequencing sample was made of blood. These receptors originate from a man aged 50 to 59 with Graves' hyperthyroidism.

In its sample, this clonotype was seen a few times. The chain employs TRBV20-1 and TRBJ1-2, with a weak D call TRBD1 (6 bases). Germline V lookup: CDR1 DFQATT, CDR2 SNEGSKA (reference sequence). Deletions cut 4 bases from V and 3 bases from J, with 12 bases between. The CDR3 contains 13 residues. The CDR3 coding sequence is TGCAGTGCTAACGGGACAACGGACTATGGCTACACCTTC. As protein: CSANGTTDYGYTF.

The CDR3 reads CASSHPRDRFYEQYF. DNA of the CDR3: TGTGCCAGCAGCCACCCCCGGGACAGGTTCTACGAGCAGTACTTC. The rearrangement joins TRBV5-6 to TRBJ2-7; 8 bases are shared with TRBD1. The CDR3 extends over 15 amino acids. CDR1 SGHDT and CDR2 YYEEEE come from the germline V gene. V gave up 4 bases and J gave up 3 bases; unmatched junction bases: 9.

CDR3 nucleotide sequence: TGTGCCAGCTCAGCCCGACTAGCGGGAGTCTACGAGCAGTACTTC. It specifies CASSARLAGVYEQYF. V and J are TRBV18 and TRBJ2-7; 12 nucleotides line up with TRBD2. The germline gives CDR1 KGHSH, CDR2 LQKENI. The V gene end was trimmed by 5 bases and the J gene end by 3 bases; junction bases not matched to a gene: 5. CDR3 length: 15 amino acids. The complete variable domain, with remaining parts taken from reference TRBV18 and TRBJ2-7, reads NAGVMQNPRHLVRRRGQEARLRCSPMKGHSHVYWYRQLPEEGLKFMVYLQKENIIDESGMPKERFSAEFPKEGPSILRIQQVVRGDSAAYFCASSARLAGVYEQYFGPGTRLTVT.

The chain carries TRBV20-1 and TRBJ1-1; D perhaps matches TRBD1 (5 bases). CDR1 and CDR2 from the germline V gene are DFQATT and SNEGSKA (reference sequence). This CDR3 spans 15 amino acids. The germline V and J ends were trimmed by 0 bases and 4 bases, with 15 bases remaining between them. The CDR3, as DNA: TGCAGTGCTAGAGACCCGGGATTGGGGCGCACTGAAGCTTTCTTT. As protein: CSARDPGLGRTEAFF.

This clonotype was seen repeatedly, ten times or more. The gene calls are TRBV27 and TRBJ2-3; 10 bases match TRBD2. The CDR3 has 18 amino acids. Germline CDR1 MNHEY, CDR2 SMNVEV (reference sequence). V shed 5 bases, J shed 5 bases, and the junction held 16 bases outside the gene matches. In DNA, the CDR3 is TGTGCCAGCAGTCCCCGCCGCTTACTAGCGGGGAGGGGAGATACGCAGTATTTT. It specifies CASSPRRLLAGRGDTQYF.

The sample holds many counts of this clonotype. The CDR3 nucleotides read TGTGCCAGCAGTTGGGGATTCTACGAGCAGTACTTC. Translating it yields CASSWGFYEQYF. J is TRBJ2-7 and V is TRBV12-3 or TRBV12-4; D unresolved. Trimming removed 4 bases at V and 3 bases at J, with 7 bases between. CDR3 length: 12 residues.

This clonotype was counted a few times. The chain couples TRBV4-1 to TRBJ1-6, with TRBD1 matching 8 bases. With V trimmed by 0 bases and J by 7 bases, 5 bases remained unmatched. There are 16 residues in the CDR3. From germline, CDR1 is MGHRA and CDR2 YSYEKL. The DNA of the CDR3 is TGCGCCAGCAGCCAAGATCCCAGGACAGGGAATTCACCCCTCCACTTT. Its protein is CASSQDPRTGNSPLHF.

The rearrangement uses TRBV6-5 and TRBJ2-7, with a tentative D call TRBD2 (6 bases). The CDR3 contains 14 residues. V gave up 4 bases and J gave up 5 bases, with 15 bases separating them. Germline CDR1 reads MNHEY; CDR2 reads SVGAGI. The CDR3 DNA reads as TGTGCCAGCAGTTTAACGGGACTTCCCCACGAGCAGTACTTC. This encodes CASSLTGLPHEQYF.

The V and J genes are TRBV20-1 and TRBJ2-1; 12 positions match TRBD2. Germline CDR1 reads DFQATT; CDR2 reads SNEGSKA (reference sequence). J lost 8 bases, V lost 4 bases, and 9 bases had no gene match. The CDR3 is made up of 15 amino acids. CDR3 sequence reads: CSATQTSGSKDEQFF. The CDR3 DNA reads as TGCAGTGCTACCCAGACTAGCGGGAGTAAGGATGAGCAGTTCTTC.

This clonotype was observed many times. V usage is TRBV24-1 and J usage is TRBJ2-6; D uncertain. The germline V gene has CDR1 KGHDR and CDR2 SFDVKD. The CDR3 is 15 residues long. V was trimmed by 4 bases and J by 1 base, leaving 7 bases between them. The CDR3 bases are TGTGCCACCAGTGACCGACATTCTGGGGCCAACGTCCTGACTTTC. Its protein is CATSDRHSGANVLTF.

This clonotype was recorded at least ten times. The V gene is TRBV7-2, the J gene TRBJ2-3; D unclear. Germline CDR1 is SGHTA and CDR2 is FQGNSA. Deletions cut 2 bases from V and 9 bases from J, with 9 bases between. The CDR3 length is 12 residues. Here the CDR3 DNA reads TGTGCCAGCAGCTTAATGGGATCCACGCAGTATTTT. This translates into CASSLMGSTQYF.

This clonotype was seen ten or more times. The chain couples TRBV6-1 to TRBJ2-5; D could derive from TRBD1 or TRBD2 (6 bases each). Trimming cost V 5 bases and J 2 bases, with 15 bases left between them. The length of the CDR3 is 15 residues. Germline V gene lookup returns CDR1 MNHNS and CDR2 SASEGT. The CDR3 loop reads CASSTWGAHQETQYF. As DNA, the CDR3 is TGTGCCAGCAGTACTTGGGGGGCCCATCAAGAGACCCAGTACTTC.

This clonotype has just a few counts. The V call is TRBV4-1, the J call TRBJ2-7; TRBD1 is a possible D gene (5 bases). V was cut by 3 bases and J by 5 bases, with 14 bases left in between. Germline V gene lookup returns CDR1 MGHRA and CDR2 YSYEKL. This CDR3 is 14 amino acids long. The CDR3 nucleotides read TGCGCCAGCAGCCATACAGGACCCAGGGACGAGCAGTACTTC. This encodes CASSHTGPRDEQYF.